This T cell receptor beta chain is from a study of shared T cell receptors in the human thymus (dated by TCRdb to about 2021). As for the study more broadly: The study examined how self-reactive, shared T-cell receptor alpha chains are generated in the human thymus.

For this clone: Its recognized antigen is unknown. No clone much larger than this one lies a single base away; base qualities are absent.

Library construction relied on the immunoSEQ multiplex PCR assay. The table comes from immuneACCESS by way of TCRdb, which keeps in-frame sequences with V and J called. Part of the clones is missing from these tables; in studies checked, under half for an unresolved V gene and the rest for unknown reasons. The table for this sample lists just under 550,000 clones; 75% to 80% of them were counted only once. The top ten clones comprise approximately 0.013% of the sample. Relative to germline, V is 2 bases shorter and J is 2 bases shorter, with 15 bases between their ends. From a lookup of the germline V gene, CDR1 and CDR2 are ENHRY and SYGVKD. The CDR3 runs 16 amino acids, cysteine and phenylalanine included. The entry retains the CDR3 DNA only, 48 bases that are in frame from base 1. This sample also belongs to another study, concerning human thymus T cells. As the second paper documents: Immunologically healthy infants undergoing open corrective cardiac surgery for congenital heart defects in Finland were used as donors. The thymus tissue came from surgical resects taken out during corrective cardiac surgery. Biased V and J gene segment usage appeared to be present in both thymic and peripheral blood repertoires. The related research found that thymic TCR repertoires overlapped highly between unrelated individuals. The study described the TCR alpha and beta repertoires in about eight infant thymus samples and four matching peripheral blood samples. Donor ages ranging from roughly 6 to 244 days were recorded, and about six male and a couple of female infants were included in the cohort. Thymocytes were mechanically released from the tissue and were stored as pellets of roughly 10-34 million cells at -70 degrees C. A QIAsymphony instrument was used to extract genomic DNA from the frozen cell pellets. Using the immunoSEQ multiplex PCR assay, the TCRB and TCRAD loci were amplified from a standardized quantity of quality-controlled genomic DNA. The amplicons covered the V(D)J region and were long enough to include the CDR3 and to identify the V and J genes. Amplicon sequencing was performed on an Illumina platform through the commercial immunoSEQ service. Primer bias and sequencing errors were corrected using previously described methods, and TCRAD and TCRB definitions followed the IMGT database. Analysis of the repertoires was done with immunoSEQ Analyzer 3.0 and VDJTools and included basic statistics, V/J segment usage, diversity estimates, rarefaction and pairwise overlap. Diversity was estimated with Chao1, ChaoE, Efron-Thisted, Shannon and inverse Simpson indices, and also on datasets down-sampled to the smallest sample. Repertoire overlap was determined by strict matching of CDR3 nucleotide sequence, V gene and J gene, and Jaccard-based multidimensional scaling clustering was applied. On average, roughly 800,000 unique TCRB clonotypes were obtained from thymus samples, compared with about 84,000 from blood samples.

The sample was thymocytes. Here the chain combines TRBV10-3 and TRBJ2-5; the D gene is perhaps TRBD2, from 6 matching bases. This receptor was obtained from a boy less than two years old with a congenital heart defect. Donor details come from another sample of the same person, matched by shared clones. CDR3 reads: CAISEAASVGQETQYF. In nucleotides, the sequence is TGTGCCATCAGTGAGGCGGCTAGCGTAGGACAAGAGACCCAGTACTTC.